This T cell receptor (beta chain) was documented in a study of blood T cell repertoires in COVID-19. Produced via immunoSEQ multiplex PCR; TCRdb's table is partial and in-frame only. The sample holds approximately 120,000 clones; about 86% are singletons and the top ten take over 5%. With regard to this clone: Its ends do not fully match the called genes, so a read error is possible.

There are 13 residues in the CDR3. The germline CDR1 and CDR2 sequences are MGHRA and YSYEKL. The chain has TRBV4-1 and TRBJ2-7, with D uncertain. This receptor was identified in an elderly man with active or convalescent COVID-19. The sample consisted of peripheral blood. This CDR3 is CASSLRHSFEQYF. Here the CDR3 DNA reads TGCGCCAGCAGCCTAAGACACTCCTTCGAGCAGTACTTC.